These T cell receptor beta chains were read from a single sample in a study of cytomegalovirus exposure and HLA in healthy donors. Some clones are missing from TCRdb's copy, which holds only in-frame ones; the method was immunoSEQ multiplex PCR. Seen here are tens of thousands of clones, approximately 80% observed once, and the top ten hold around 3.2%. Sequencing was carried out using PBMCs. Receptors were obtained from a woman between 25 and 40 years old in good health and CMV-seronegative. Each CDR3 is given with its conserved first and last residue. The D gene is left open where the match is weak. The listing skips clone size in some rows; elsewhere it reads once, few, many or a size class.

size	V	J	D	DNA	CDR3
.	TRBV7-9	TRBJ1-5	TRBD1	TGTTCCAGCAGCTCCCGACAGGGCCGAATGGAATTGCCCCAGCATTTT	CSSSSRQGRMELPQHF
.	TRBV6-6	TRBJ1-5	.	TGTGCCAGCAGATTTTACGACTGGAGCAATCAGCCCCAGCATTTT	CASRFYDWSNQPQHF
.	TRBV28	TRBJ1-3	.	TGTGCCAGCAGTTTTGGGTCAGGGCCTGGAAACACCATATATTTT	CASSFGSGPGNTIYF
.	TRBV19	TRBJ2-7	.	TGTGCCAGTAGGGAGGGGTCCGCGGGTTACGAGCAGTACTTC	CASREGSAGYEQYF
.	TRBV9	TRBJ2-7	TRBD2	TGTGCCAGCAGCGTAGGAGAAAGCGGGGGATTTTACGAGCAGTACTTC	CASSVGESGGFYEQYF
.	TRBV7-9	TRBJ2-5	.	TGTGCCAGCAGGTCTGCCGGGACATCCCCAGGAGAGACCCAGTACTTC	CASRSAGTSPGETQYF
.	TRBV30	TRBJ1-6	TRBD1	TGTGCCTGCCGGACAGGGGCGAAATCACCCCTCCACTTT	CACRTGAKSPLHF
.	TRBV28	TRBJ2-1	TRBD2	TGTGCCAGCAGTTTGCGACTTACCTTTGGGGACTACGACAATGAGCAGTTCTTC	CASSLRLTFGDYDNEQFF
.	TRBV11-2	TRBJ1-1	.	TGTGCCAGCAACTTGGTGGGCCGGAACACTGAAGCTTTCTTT	CASNLVGRNTEAFF
.	TRBV7-2	TRBJ1-2	TRBD1	TGTGCCAGCAGCTTAACAGGGGGCTATGGCTACACCTTC	CASSLTGGYGYTF
.	TRBV15	TRBJ1-5	.	TGTGCCACCAGCTGGGACACCGATAGCAATCAGCCCCAGCATTTT	CATSWDTDSNQPQHF
.	TRBV19	TRBJ2-5	TRBD1	TGTGCCAGTAGTATTCGCCTACGACAGGGAGACCAAGAGACCCAGTACTTC	CASSIRLRQGDQETQYF
.	TRBV18	TRBJ2-7	TRBD1	TGTGCCAGCCATCAGGCAGGGGGTTATTACGAGCAGTACTTC	CASHQAGGYYEQYF
once	TRBV5-4	TRBJ2-7	.	TGTGCCAGCAGCCCCGGAACAGTCGTATACGAGCAGTACTTC	CASSPGTVVYEQYF
.	TRBV15	TRBJ1-2	.	TGTGCCACCAGCGATCAGGGTTATGGCTACACCTTC	CATSDQGYGYTF
.	TRBV18	TRBJ2-2	.	TGTGCCAGCTCACCACCCCGACTAGGGACCTTAAACGGGGAGCTGTTTTTT	CASSPPRLGTLNGELFF
.	TRBV19	TRBJ2-2	.	TGTGCCAGTAGTATAGATTCCGGGGGTTCACGCACCGGGGAGCTGTTTTTT	CASSIDSGGSRTGELFF
.	TRBV18	TRBJ1-1	.	TGTGCCAGCTCACCACCGGGGAGGAACACTGAAGCTTTCTTT	CASSPPGRNTEAFF
.	TRBV11-2	TRBJ1-4	TRBD1	TGTGCCAGCAGCTCCGGGGACAGCCTTAGTAATGAAAAACTGTTTTTT	CASSSGDSLSNEKLFF
.	TRBV19	TRBJ2-7	.	TGTGCCAGTAGCTGGGGGCGGTCCTACGAGCAGTACTTC	CASSWGRSYEQYF
.	TRBV7-9	TRBJ2-5	TRBD1	TGTGCCAGCAGCTTTCCGACAGGGGGAGAGACCCAGTACTTC	CASSFPTGGETQYF
.	TRBV7-9	TRBJ1-5	TRBD1	TGTGCCAGCAGCATTACAGGGGGCAATCAGCCCCAGCATTTT	CASSITGGNQPQHF
.	TRBV7-2	TRBJ1-1	.	TGTGCCAGCAGCTCAAATACTGTCGGGACTGAAGCTTTCTTT	CASSSNTVGTEAFF
.	TRBV5-6	TRBJ1-1	.	TGTGCCAGCAGCGCAGGACACATCATGAACACTGAAGCTTTCTTT	CASSAGHIMNTEAFF
.	TRBV6-5	TRBJ1-4	TRBD1	TGTGCCAGCAGTGAAGGGGACAGTAATGAAAAACTGTTTTTT	CASSEGDSNEKLFF
.	TRBV6-5	TRBJ1-2	.	TGTGCCAGCAGTTACTACGCGACTGGTAACTATGGCTACACCTTC	CASSYYATGNYGYTF
.	TRBV10-3	TRBJ2-7	.	TGTGCCATCAGTGGGTCGCGGGACTCCATCACCTACGAGCAGTACTTC	CAISGSRDSITYEQYF
.	TRBV30	TRBJ1-3	.	TGTGCCTGGAGACGAGGGTCTGGAAACACCATATATTTT	CAWRRGSGNTIYF
.	TRBV5-5	TRBJ2-7	.	TGTGCCAGCAGCTTGTCTCCCCTCAGGACCTACGAGCAGTACTTC	CASSLSPLRTYEQYF
.	TRBV6-6	TRBJ1-1	TRBD1	TGTGCCAGCAGCGGGGGACAGGCCCCAGCTTTCTTT	CASSGGQAPAFF
.	TRBV11-3	TRBJ1-2	.	TGTGCCAGCAGCTTAGCCGGGGGTGGCTACACCTTC	CASSLAGGGYTF
.	TRBV5-4	TRBJ2-7	.	TGTGCCAGCAGCTCGTTGGACATCCGTGGCCCCGAGCAGTACTTC	CASSSLDIRGPEQYF
.	TRBV15	TRBJ2-2	.	TGTGCCACCAGCGGAGGACTGGCCGAATCCGGGGAGCTGTTTTTT	CATSGGLAESGELFF
once	TRBV19	TRBJ2-7	TRBD1	TGTGCCAGTAGTCTTGGGACAGGGAGCTACGAGCAGTACTTC	CASSLGTGSYEQYF
once	TRBV19	TRBJ2-3	TRBD2	TGTGCCAGTAGCCCCCCCGGGAGGCGGGGGGCTGGCACAGATACGCAGTATTTT	CASSPPGRRGAGTDTQYF
.	TRBV7-9	TRBJ1-2	.	TGTGCCAGCAGCCCGACCAGGGATGGCTACACCTTC	CASSPTRDGYTF
few	TRBV20-1	TRBJ1-1	.	TGCAGTGCTAGCGGGGGAACTGAAGCTTTCTTT	CSASGGTEAFF
.	TRBV5-1	TRBJ1-2	TRBD1	TGCGCCAGCAGCTTACAACCAGGGACAGGGATTAACTATGGCTACACCTTC	CASSLQPGTGINYGYTF
.	TRBV7-2	TRBJ1-3	.	TGTGCCAGCAGCCTCAAAGGGAGCTCTGGAAACACCATATATTTT	CASSLKGSSGNTIYF
.	TRBV2	TRBJ2-5	.	TGTGCCACCTTATACTGGACAGTGGAGCGAAGTCGAGAAGAGACCCAGTACTTC	CATLYWTVERSREETQYF
.	TRBV11-3	TRBJ2-1	.	TGTGCCAGCAGCTATCCGGGAGACTACAATGAGCAGTTCTTC	CASSYPGDYNEQFF
.	TRBV6-5	TRBJ1-2	.	TGTGCCAGCACCCTAGGCCTTCTATATGGCTACACCTTC	CASTLGLLYGYTF
.	TRBV2	TRBJ2-3	.	TGTGCCAGCAGTGAAGTGGGCTACACAGATACGCAGTATTTT	CASSEVGYTDTQYF
few	TRBV13	TRBJ2-7	TRBD1	TGTGCCAGCAGCTTCCGACAGGGGGCTGCCCGCGAGCAGTACTTC	CASSFRQGAAREQYF
.	TRBV7-2	TRBJ2-5	.	TGTGCCAGCAGTTACAGGGTCCAAGAGACCCAGTACTTC	CASSYRVQETQYF
.	TRBV19	TRBJ1-5	TRBD1	TGTGCCAGTAGTCCACAGGGGTCCTTCCCCCAGCATTTT	CASSPQGSFPQHF
.	TRBV19	TRBJ2-7	TRBD1	TGTGCCAGTAGTAATAATCGTCGGCAGGGGGATAGCGAGCAGTACTTC	CASSNNRRQGDSEQYF
.	TRBV19	TRBJ2-5	.	TGTGCCAGTAGAGGTACAGGGTCGGAGACCCAGTACTTC	CASRGTGSETQYF
.	TRBV7-2	TRBJ2-7	TRBD2	TGTGCCAGCACCAAGGGCGGGGGGGCCAACGAGCAGTACTTC	CASTKGGGANEQYF
.	TRBV11-2	TRBJ2-1	.	TGTGCCAGCAGCTTAGACAGCTCCTACAATGAGCAGTTCTTC	CASSLDSSYNEQFF
.	TRBV9	TRBJ1-6	.	TGTGCCAGCAGCGCACGGAGCTCCTATAATTCACCCCTCCACTTT	CASSARSSYNSPLHF
.	TRBV18	TRBJ1-1	.	TGTGCCAGCTCACTAAACTCCTTGAACACTGAAGCTTTCTTT	CASSLNSLNTEAFF
.	TRBV28	TRBJ1-1	.	TGTGCCAGCAGTTCATATACAGGGAGGGCTGAAGCTTTCTTT	CASSSYTGRAEAFF
.	TRBV19	TRBJ2-1	.	TGTGCCAGTAGTATAGTCAGGGGCGCGAAGGATGAGCAGTTCTTC	CASSIVRGAKDEQFF